Below, 15 T cell receptor beta chains from the same sample are listed, as sequenced in a study of cytomegalovirus exposure and HLA in healthy donors. This PCR relied on a set of 60 Vbeta primers and 13 Jbeta primers. Profiled with immunoSEQ multiplex PCR; TCRdb holds only in-frame clones, not every one. Of under 200,000 clones listed, approximately 77% are singletons. The sequencing sample was made of PBMCs. Receptors originate from a man aged 18-30 years in good health and CMV-seronegative.

The CDR3 DNA reads as TGTGCCAGCAGCTTCGCGGGGGAGCAGTACTTC. Encoded protein: CASSFAGEQYF. This chain connects TRBV5-6 to TRBJ2-7, with D tentatively TRBD2 (6 bases). V lost 2 bases to trimming and J lost 7 bases, with 7 bases between them. CDR3 length: 11 amino acids. Germline V CDR1 and CDR2: SGHDT, YYEEEE.

This chain uses TRBV11-2 with TRBJ2-5; 13 bases are shared with TRBD2. Germline V gene data show CDR1 as SGHAT and CDR2 as FQNNGV. V was pared by 4 bases and J by 4 bases, with 12 bases of the junction left unmatched. This CDR3 has 18 residues. CDR3 sequence reads: CASSSWTSGSDPIETQYF. CDR3 in DNA: TGTGCCAGCAGCTCATGGACTAGCGGGAGCGATCCAATAGAGACCCAGTACTTC.

The chain carries TRBV5-5 and TRBJ2-7; 7 nucleotides line up with TRBD1. After removal of 6 bases from V and 3 bases from J, the junction contained 9 bases not matched to a gene. The germline V gene encodes CDR1 SGHKS and CDR2 YYEKEE (reference sequence). This CDR3 comprises 14 residues. CDR3 protein: CASTLDRERYEQYF. DNA for the CDR3: TGTGCCAGCACCCTAGACAGGGAACGCTACGAGCAGTACTTC.

The rearrangement links TRBV5-6 to TRBJ1-4, with D possibly being TRBD1 (6 bases). Germline V CDR1 and CDR2: SGHDT, YYEEEE. This CDR3 spans 17 amino acids. The germline V and J ends were trimmed by 0 bases and 0 bases, with 12 bases remaining between them. CDR3 in amino acids: CASSLGQGITTNEKLFF. CDR3 nucleotide sequence: TGTGCCAGCAGCTTGGGGCAGGGGATCACAACTAATGAAAAACTGTTTTTT.

The V and J genes are TRBV9 and TRBJ1-6; D is perhaps TRBD1 (6 bases). The CDR3 sequence is 15 residues long. In germline, CDR1 is SGDLS, CDR2 YYNGEE. Trimming stripped 3 bases from V and 8 bases from J, with 15 bases between. The CDR3 DNA is TGTGCCAGCAGCGCCCAGGGGAAAGGTGATTCACCCCTCCACTTT. It specifies CASSAQGKGDSPLHF.

The chain links TRBV7-9 to TRBJ1-1; 12 bases are shared with TRBD1. CDR1 and CDR2 (germline): SEHNR, FQNEAQ (reference sequence). CDR3 length: 14 amino acids. V was clipped by 5 bases and J by 14 bases; unmatched bases: 12. As DNA, the CDR3 is TGTGCCAGCAGCCCTGGGGACAGGGGGCTATTATCCTTCTTT. Amino acids: CASSPGDRGLLSFF.

A few counts support this clone. The rearrangement links TRBV9 to TRBJ2-3; possible D gene TRBD2, 6 bases. Germline lookup yields CDR1 SGDLS and CDR2 YYNGEE. Deletions cut 4 bases from V and 0 bases from J, with 15 bases between. CDR3 length: 16 amino acids. DNA for the CDR3: TGTGCCAGCAGCAACCGCCTGGGGGGAAGCACAGATACGCAGTATTTT. Translation: CASSNRLGGSTDTQYF.

The chain combines TRBV6-5 with TRBJ1-1; 8 nucleotides match TRBD1. Germline loops: CDR1 MNHEY, CDR2 SVGAGI. The CDR3 has 14 residues. Trimming took 3 bases from V and 4 from J; bases not matched to a gene: 4. The CDR3 here is CASSYYRGGTEAFF. DNA for the CDR3: TGTGCCAGCAGTTATTACAGGGGGGGCACTGAAGCTTTCTTT.

V and J are TRBV19 and TRBJ2-1; the match to TRBD2 covers 8 bases. The V and J ends lost 2 bases and 7 bases, in that order; junction bases with no gene match: 10. The CDR3 totals 16 residues. The germline V gene encodes CDR1 LNHDA and CDR2 SQIVND (reference sequence). CDR3 bases: TGTGCCAGTAGTATACGGTCAACTAGCGGCGTTAATGAGCAGTTCTTC. It yields the protein CASSIRSTSGVNEQFF.

The CDR3 loop is CASRATGITDTQYF. In nucleotides, the CDR3 is TGTGCCAGCAGGGCCACCGGGATCACAGATACGCAGTATTTT. V usage is TRBV2 and J usage is TRBJ2-3, with a possible D match to TRBD2 (5 bases). The CDR3 runs 14 residues. V lost 6 bases and J 2 bases, leaving 12 bases between the germline ends. Germline V lookup: CDR1 SNHLY, CDR2 FYNNEI.

There are a few counts of this clone. The chain uses TRBV14 and TRBJ2-7, with TRBD1 matching over 7 bases. From germline, CDR1 is SGHDN and CDR2 FVKESK. The V gene end was trimmed by 2 bases and the J gene end by 2 bases; junction bases not matched to a gene: 6. The CDR3 runs 15 residues. As DNA, the CDR3 is TGTGCCAGCAGCCAATTTGGGGACAGAGCCTACGAGCAGTACTTC. It encodes CASSQFGDRAYEQYF.

The chain is built from TRBV4-1 and TRBJ1-1, with 10 bases that match TRBD1. J was trimmed by 8 bases and V by 3 bases; bases with no gene match: 6. Germline V gene sequence: CDR1 MGHRA, CDR2 YSYEKL. The CDR3 loop spans 14 amino acids. The CDR3 bases are TGCGCCAGCAGCCAGCCCCTGACAGGGGGCGAAGCTTTCTTT. The encoded protein is CASSQPLTGGEAFF.

V usage is TRBV27 and J usage is TRBJ2-5, with TRBD2 matching over 12 bases. The CDR3 sequence is 16 residues long. V gave up 4 bases and J gave up 5 bases; unmatched junction bases: 8. From germline, CDR1 is MNHEY and CDR2 SMNVEV (reference sequence). For the CDR3, the DNA is TGTGCCAGCAGTTCGAAACTAGCGGGAGGCTTGGAGACCCAGTACTTC. This gives the protein CASSSKLAGGLETQYF.

This clone was counted between two and nine times. CDR3 protein: CASSESSGRSPYNEQFF. The CDR3 DNA is TGTGCCAGCAGTGAAAGTAGCGGGAGGTCCCCCTACAATGAGCAGTTCTTC. V gene TRBV2 combines with J gene TRBJ2-1; 10 bases fit TRBD2. Germline V lookup: CDR1 SNHLY, CDR2 FYNNEI. Unmatched junction bases numbered 6, after V lost 2 bases and J lost 2 bases. CDR3 length: 17 amino acids.

This clone was counted only a few times. The chain joins TRBV25-1 to TRBJ2-7; D is undetermined. This CDR3 comprises 13 residues. The V end lost 3 bases, the J end lost 5 bases, and 11 bases lay between the germline ends. Germline loops: CDR1 MGHDK, CDR2 SYGVNS. The CDR3 region is CASSDSLVNEQYF. The CDR3 DNA reads TGTGCCAGCAGTGACTCCCTCGTAAACGAGCAGTACTTC.